Shown below are 32 T cell receptor beta chains from a single sample sequenced in a study of T cells in Graves' hyperthyroidism and ophthalmopathy. Amplified TCR beta CDR3 regions came from RNA transcripts. The study used the HTBI primer set for a first-round RT-PCR of the TCR CDR3. One entry per CDR3 protein results from TCRdb running MiXCR on the multiplex PCR reads. The data contain about 260,000 distinct CDR3 sequences, less than 30% of them singletons. The source material was blood. These receptors all stem from a man aged 35 to 55 with Graves' hyperthyroidism that later progressed to Graves' ophthalmopathy.

This clonotype was counted a few times. The chain links TRBV7-2 to TRBJ1-2; D gene unclear. This CDR3 is 14 amino acids long. Deletions cut 0 bases from V and 1 base from J, with 6 bases between. Germline V gene data show CDR1 as SGHTA and CDR2 as FQGNSA. Written as DNA, the CDR3 is TGTGCCAGCAGCTTAGCCGCCAGTAACTATGGCTACACCTTC. Its translation: CASSLAASNYGYTF. The full variable domain, its missing parts supplied by reference TRBV7-2 and TRBJ1-2, is GAGVSQSPSNKVTEKGKDVELRCDPISGHTALYWYRQSLGQGLEFLIYFQGNSAPDKSGLPSDRFSAERTGGSVSTLTIQRTQQEDSAVYLCASSLAASNYGYTFGSGTRLTVV.

The V gene is TRBV6-1, the J gene TRBJ1-6; TRBD1 might be the D (5 bases). The germline V gene has CDR1 MNHNS and CDR2 SASEGT. Trimming removed 4 bases from V and 4 bases from J, with 11 bases in between. CDR3 length: 15 residues. The CDR3 here is CASSAGTVYNSPLHF. CDR3 coding DNA: TGTGCCAGCAGTGCCGGGACGGTTTATAATTCACCCCTCCACTTT.

This clonotype was observed at least ten times. The rearrangement joins TRBV27 to TRBJ2-7; 7 bases agree with TRBD1. Germline V gene data show CDR1 as MNHEY and CDR2 as SMNVEV (reference sequence). The V and J ends lost 6 bases and 6 bases, in that order; junction bases with no gene match: 5. CDR3 length: 12 amino acids. CDR3 bases: TGTGCCAGCAGCCCAAGGACAGGCGAGCAGTACTTC. It specifies CASSPRTGEQYF.

This clonotype was seen a few times. The chain is built from TRBV10-3 and TRBJ2-7, with 8 bases identical to TRBD2. V lost 0 bases to trimming and J lost 4 bases; unmatched junction nucleotides: 2. This CDR3 contains 14 residues. Germline loops: CDR1 ENHRY, CDR2 SYGVKD. DNA of the CDR3: TGTGCCATCAGTGAGTCCCCGGGAGGGTACGAGCAGTACTTC. Protein product: CAISESPGGYEQYF.

The table lists this clonotype with many counts. V is TRBV2 and J is TRBJ2-3, with a tentative D call TRBD2 (6 bases). With 3 bases removed from V and 0 bases from J, the gap between germline ends came to 13 bases. The length of the CDR3 is 16 residues. Germline lookup yields CDR1 SNHLY and CDR2 FYNNEI. The CDR3 here is CASSDRLGRSTDTQYF. Here the CDR3 DNA reads TGTGCCAGCAGTGATCGTCTCGGGAGAAGCACAGATACGCAGTATTTT.

This clonotype came up many times. The gene calls are TRBV12-3 or TRBV12-4 and TRBJ2-5, with 10 bases that match TRBD2. Trimming at V came to 6 bases and at J to 5 bases, leaving 6 bases not matched to a gene. The CDR3 consists of 14 residues. The DNA for the CDR3 is TGTGCCAGCAGGGAGGGGACTAGCGAGGAGACCCAGTACTTC. Translation gives CASREGTSEETQYF.

The V call is TRBV9, the J call TRBJ1-1, with 7 bases identical to TRBD1. In germline, CDR1 is SGDLS, CDR2 YYNGEE. The CDR3 has 16 amino acids. V lost 0 bases to trimming and J lost 3 bases; unmatched junction nucleotides: 8. This chain's CDR3 is CASSVGVGTAYTEAFF. In DNA, the CDR3 is TGTGCCAGCAGCGTAGGAGTCGGGACAGCATACACTGAAGCTTTCTTT.

The chain uses TRBV20-1 and TRBJ1-2; 7 bases match TRBD1. The CDR3 has 15 residues. From germline, CDR1 is DFQATT and CDR2 SNEGSKA (reference sequence). The V and J ends lost 0 bases and 6 bases, in that order; junction bases with no gene match: 10. The CDR3 nucleotides are TGCAGTGCTAGAGATGTGGAAAGGCAGGGGGATGGCTACACCTTC. Translation gives CSARDVERQGDGYTF.

This rearrangement joins TRBV3-1 to TRBJ2-7; perhaps TRBD2 as D (6 bases). The CDR3 runs 15 residues. V lost 1 base and J lost 0, with 10 bases in between. The germline V gene encodes CDR1 LGHDT and CDR2 YNNKEL (reference sequence). The CDR3 bases are TGTGCCAGCAGCCAAGTGTTCGGGAGCTCCTACGAGCAGTACTTC. Protein: CASSQVFGSSYEQYF.

This clonotype has a count of ten or more. This rearrangement joins TRBV5-1 to TRBJ2-5; TRBD1 or TRBD2 may be the D gene (7 bases each). CDR1 and CDR2 (germline): SGHRS, YFSETQ. The V end was cut by 4 bases, the J end by 5 bases, with 21 bases between. This CDR3 is built from 16 residues. The CDR3 DNA is TGCGCCAGCAGCCAAATGGGAGGGGGCCTGGGGGAGACCCAGTACTTC. This encodes CASSQMGGGLGETQYF.

This clonotype was counted many times. The chain is built from TRBV5-1 and TRBJ1-2; weak D call: TRBD1 (5 bases). V was pared by 3 bases and J by 4 bases, with 13 bases between. This CDR3 region has 14 residues. CDR1 is SGHRS, CDR2 YFSETQ, per germline. CDR3 DNA: TGCGCCAGCAGCTCCCAGGGTGATCCCTATGGCTACACCTTC. This translates into CASSSQGDPYGYTF.

V is TRBV28 and J is TRBJ2-7, with TRBD2 identical over 12 bases. The CDR3 is made up of 17 amino acids. V shed 2 bases and J 2 bases; nucleotides not matched to a gene: 7. CDR1 is MDHEN, CDR2 SYDVKM, per germline. The CDR3 spells CASSLPTTSGSPYEQYF. DNA for the CDR3: TGTGCCAGCAGTTTACCTACGACTAGCGGGAGCCCCTACGAGCAGTACTTC.

This clonotype occurred many times. The chain combines TRBV6-5 with TRBJ2-7, with 8 bases fitting TRBD1. The CDR3 contains 14 residues. CDR1 and CDR2 from the germline V gene are MNHEY and SVGAGI. V shed 0 bases, J shed 4 bases, and the junction held 2 bases outside the gene matches. CDR3 DNA: TGTGCCAGCAGTTACTCAGGACAGGGTTACGAGCAGTACTTC. The encoded protein is CASSYSGQGYEQYF.

The rearrangement joins TRBV11-2 to TRBJ2-5; D is unresolved. The germline V gene has CDR1 SGHAT and CDR2 FQNNGV. CDR3 length equals 13 residues. Deletions cut 1 base from V and 5 bases from J, with 8 bases between. The CDR3 region is CASSLVVDETQYF. CDR3 in DNA: TGTGCCAGCAGCTTAGTAGTGGATGAGACCCAGTACTTC.

At least ten counts were recorded for this clonotype. The chain carries TRBV4-1 and TRBJ1-2; D is uncertain. Trimming stripped 3 bases from V and 0 bases from J, with 5 bases between. Germline assignment: CDR1 MGHRA and CDR2 YSYEKL. This CDR3 spans 13 amino acids. The CDR3 here is CASSQGANYGYTF. CDR3 bases: TGCGCCAGCAGCCAGGGAGCTAACTATGGCTACACCTTC.

The chain joins TRBV11-2 to TRBJ1-2; 9 bases are a match to TRBD1. The ends lost 5 bases at V and 5 bases at J; junction bases unmatched: 12. CDR3 length equals 16 residues. Germline CDR1 is SGHAT and CDR2 is FQNNGV. CDR3 in amino acids: CASSPRVTGGEYGYTF. CDR3 nucleotide sequence: TGTGCCAGCAGCCCCAGGGTTACAGGGGGCGAGTATGGCTACACCTTC.

This chain joins TRBV28 and TRBJ2-7; D is ambiguous. Germline CDR1 and CDR2: MDHEN and SYDVKM. The V end was cut by 5 bases, the J end by 5 bases, with 22 bases between. The CDR3 runs 16 residues. The CDR3 here is CASSTPGRPGSHEQYF. CDR3 nucleotides: TGTGCCAGCAGTACCCCCGGACGCCCCGGGTCCCACGAGCAGTACTTC.

This clonotype was counted many times. The chain is built from TRBV13 and TRBJ2-7; perhaps TRBD1 as D (6 bases). Trimming shortened V by 4 bases and J by 1 base, and 17 bases separated the two germline ends. CDR3 length: 16 residues. Germline V gene lookup returns CDR1 PRHDT and CDR2 FYEKMQ (reference sequence). CDR3 bases: TGTGCCAGCAGCTACCCGAAGGGACACAAATCCTACGAGCAGTACTTC. Its translation is CASSYPKGHKSYEQYF.

The chain has TRBV13 and TRBJ1-1, with 10 bases that match TRBD1. The CDR3 length is 15 residues. V shed 3 bases and J 4 bases; nucleotides not matched to a gene: 5. CDR1 and CDR2 from the germline V gene are PRHDT and FYEKMQ (reference sequence). CDR3 loop: CASSLLGTGVTEAFF. The CDR3 DNA reads TGTGCCAGCAGCTTGTTAGGGACAGGGGTCACTGAAGCTTTCTTT.

This clonotype was observed many times. The CDR3 is CASSIGQGGGNQPQHF. CDR3 in DNA: TGTGCCAGTAGTATCGGACAGGGGGGGGGGAATCAGCCCCAGCATTTT. The chain uses TRBV19 and TRBJ1-5; 10 bases align to TRBD1. Trimming took 3 bases from V and 4 from J; bases not matched to a gene: 6. Germline lookup yields CDR1 LNHDA and CDR2 SQIVND (reference sequence). There are 16 residues in the CDR3.

The gene calls are TRBV7-8 and TRBJ2-5; 10 bases fit TRBD2. V dropped 5 bases and J dropped 7; count of bases not matched to a gene: 10. This CDR3 spans 15 amino acids. Germline CDR1 and CDR2: SGHVS and FQNEAQ. DNA for the CDR3: TGTGCCAGCAGCCTAGGGGTAGCGGGAGGAGGGACCCAGTACTTC. It is translated as CASSLGVAGGGTQYF.

There are many counts of this clonotype. The chain carries TRBV12-3 or TRBV12-4 and TRBJ1-3; D uncertain. The CDR3 runs to 12 residues. V was shortened by 3 bases and J by 4 bases, with 4 bases between the two germline ends. The chain's CDR3 is CASSFGGNTIYF. The DNA for the CDR3 is TGTGCCAGCAGTTTCGGAGGAAACACCATATATTTT.

In its sample, this clonotype was seen many times. The rearrangement joins TRBV28 to TRBJ2-7; TRBD2 matches 8 bases. Germline V gene data show CDR1 as MDHEN and CDR2 as SYDVKM. J gave up 4 bases and V 4 bases, and 18 bases lay outside the gene matches. The CDR3 consists of 18 residues. As DNA, the CDR3 is TGTGCCAGCAGTTCACAGGGCTCCGGGACTAGGATGAGGTACGAGCAGTACTTC. This sequence encodes CASSSQGSGTRMRYEQYF.

This clonotype has at least ten counts. V usage is TRBV10-3 and J usage is TRBJ2-5; 7 positions agree with TRBD2. This CDR3 comprises 13 residues. Germline lookup yields CDR1 ENHRY and CDR2 SYGVKD. V gave up 3 bases and J gave up 5 bases; unmatched junction bases: 3. As DNA, the CDR3 is TGTGCCATCAGTGACCAGGGAGGGGAGACCCAGTACTTC. It yields the protein CAISDQGGETQYF.

This clonotype was recorded many times. This chain connects TRBV7-8 to TRBJ2-7; D unresolved. This CDR3 comprises 16 residues. The germline V gene encodes CDR1 SGHVS and CDR2 FQNEAQ. Trimming removed 5 bases from V and 0 bases from J, with 17 bases in between. CDR3 loop: CASSPRTGSSSYEQYF. The CDR3 region has the DNA TGTGCCAGCAGCCCCCGGACCGGGTCGAGCTCCTACGAGCAGTACTTC.

This clonotype was seen ten or more times. The chain couples TRBV6-5 to TRBJ1-1; D perhaps matches TRBD1 (6 bases). V was cut by 0 bases and J by 1 base, with 9 bases left in between. Germline assignment: CDR1 MNHEY and CDR2 SVGAGI. The CDR3 is 15 amino acids. The CDR3 nucleotides are TGTGCCAGCAGTTACTCGACCAGGGGGAACACTGAAGCTTTCTTT. Translated: CASSYSTRGNTEAFF.

This clonotype was observed many times. The chain combines TRBV2 with TRBJ2-5, with D hard to call. Germline V CDR1 and CDR2: SNHLY, FYNNEI. The ends were cut back, 8 bases at V and 2 bases at J, with 6 bases in the middle. CDR3 length equals 11 residues. CDR3 sequence (DNA): TGTGCCAGCGACTTACAAGAGACCCAGTACTTC. It specifies CASDLQETQYF.

This sequence joins TRBV7-2 and TRBJ2-5; the D call may be TRBD1 or TRBD2 (6 bases each). Germline-derived CDR1 and CDR2 are SGHTA and FQGNSA. The CDR3 has 13 residues. V shed 6 bases and J shed 10 bases, with 18 bases lying between them. The CDR3 DNA sequence: TGTGCCAGCAGACCAGGAGGGGGGCAGATCCAGTACTTC. Translating it yields CASRPGGGQIQYF.

In this sample, this clonotype turned up many times. The chain combines TRBV6-5 with TRBJ1-1, with D perhaps TRBD1 (6 bases). The germline V and J ends were trimmed by 11 bases and 3 bases, with 16 bases remaining between them. This CDR3 comprises 13 residues. Germline V CDR1 and CDR2: MNHEY, SVGAGI. The CDR3 protein is CASGGAWDTEAFF. The CDR3 coding sequence is TGTGCCTCTGGGGGCGCTTGGGACACTGAAGCTTTCTTT.

At least ten counts were recorded for this clonotype. V is TRBV11-2 and J is TRBJ2-2; either TRBD1 or TRBD2 may fit D (5 bases each). V was shortened by 2 bases and J by 6 bases, with 10 bases between the two germline ends. From germline, CDR1 is SGHAT and CDR2 FQNNGV. The CDR3 sequence is 14 residues long. CDR3 DNA sequence: TGTGCCAGCAGCTTACGATTGGGGGCCGGGGAGCTGTTTTTT. Translated, it gives CASSLRLGAGELFF.

This clonotype has more than one count but fewer than ten. The CDR3 DNA reads as TGTGCCAGCAGTACCGGGGCCGGGCAGCCCCAGCATTTT. This codes for CASSTGAGQPQHF. J is TRBJ1-5 and V is TRBV6-2 or TRBV6-3, with TRBD1 as a possible D gene (5 bases). V dropped 5 bases and J dropped 7 bases, with 12 bases sitting between them. There are 13 residues in the CDR3. Germline CDR1 MNHEY, CDR2 SVGEGT.

This clonotype was observed at least ten times. This chain links TRBV3-1 with TRBJ2-2; TRBD2 matches at 7 bases. Losses at the gene ends were 0 bases for V and 4 bases for J; bases not matched to a gene: 8. Germline lookup yields CDR1 LGHDT and CDR2 YNNKEL (reference sequence). The CDR3 contains 17 residues. Here the CDR3 DNA reads TGTGCCAGCAGCCAAGATGTTCCAGCGGGAACCACCGGGGAGCTGTTTTTT. This sequence encodes CASSQDVPAGTTGELFF.